The entry that follows covers one T cell receptor (beta chain) sequence. Its antigen is not known. The source of the sample is a study of human T cells and chemical hapten exposure. Whole-study context: DPC at 0.01% went onto the upper back in patch tests, read at 6 days. Patients, predominantly female, presented with alopecia areata, totalis or universalis. Findings and limits, study-wide: Expanded TCRs showed more large CDR3 clusters than pre-sensitization or healthy control sets.

The length of the CDR3 is 14 residues. Germline loops: CDR1 SGHTA, CDR2 FQGNSA. Unmatched junction bases numbered 6, after V lost 5 bases and J lost 3 bases. Described time point: patch test 1, 2 weeks after DPC sensitization. Treatment in this sample: therapeutic diphenylcyclopropenone sensitization with weekly scalp DPC. Unfractionated whole blood was the source of the extracted total RNA. Each CDR3 protein gets one entry after TCRdb re-called the RACE reads with MiXCR. The sample has some 170,000 distinct CDR3 sequences, approximately 20% seen once; the top ten hold approximately 6.4%. The clonotype comes from a woman aged 45-65 years with alopecia areata. Some clones in this sample may be carry-over from other donors' samples. V gene TRBV7-2 combines with J gene TRBJ2-5; 7 bases are shared with TRBD1. This material consisted of whole blood, taken in connection with sensitization to the hapten diphenylcyclopropenone (DPC). CDR3: CASSRSGTEETQYF. The CDR3 DNA sequence: TGTGCCAGCAGCCGATCCGGGACAGAAGAGACCCAGTACTTC.